This T cell receptor (beta chain) was sequenced in a study of T-cell memory formation after mild COVID-19. Turning to the study itself: Clusters of TCRs were largely donor specific. Notes on the study in general: Contracting clones from day 15 to 85 had balanced CD4/CD8; later expanders favoured CD4+.

CDR1 KGHDR and CDR2 SFDVKD come from the germline V gene. The CDR3 sequence is 14 residues long. With 4 bases removed from V and 4 bases from J, the gap between germline ends came to 12 bases. TCRdb itself ran the 5' RACE reads through MiXCR, one entry per CDR3 protein. The sample has under 250,000 distinct CDR3 sequences, under 12% seen once. This clonotype came up many times. Its antigen is undetermined. The TCR comes from a young man who had mild COVID-19 (a few samples of this study predate the infection). Cell type and time point are not known. The chain joins TRBV24-1 to TRBJ2-5; the D gene is possibly TRBD2 (6 bases). The specimen sequenced was PBMCs or a T cell subset sorted from them (not recorded which). CDR3 coding DNA: TGTGCCACCAGTGACCCCGGGACTTTAGAGACCCAGTACTTC. It specifies CATSDPGTLETQYF.